This passage covers 14 T cell receptor beta chains from one sample sequenced in a study of regulatory T cells in long-lasting Graves disease. Specified time point: newly diagnosed GD, antithyroid drugs for less than 3 months. PBMC-derived RNA was used for the TCR library. To make TCR beta libraries, researchers used iRepertoire HTBI primers and Arm-PCR of CDR3 regions. A single record per CDR3 protein comes from TCRdb applying MiXCR to the multiplex PCR reads. The table shows about 530,000 distinct CDR3 sequences, with about 15% occurring only once. These same records also appear under a second study, on T cells in Graves' hyperthyroidism and ophthalmopathy.

The specimen comprised peripheral blood mononuclear cells (PBMCs), sampled at new diagnosis, from a patient treated with antithyroid drugs. The receptors were gathered from a woman aged 35-60 years with Graves disease.

This chain connects TRBV4-1 to TRBJ2-5; D gene ambiguous. This CDR3 has 17 residues. The V end lost 4 bases, the J end lost 3 bases, and 21 bases lay between the germline ends. Per the germline V gene, CDR1 is MGHRA and CDR2 is YSYEKL. The DNA of the CDR3 is TGCGCCAGCAGCCGATCGAACCCCGGGTCCGGTAAAGAGACCCAGTACTTC. Its protein is CASSRSNPGSGKETQYF.

This clonotype turned up a few times. The chain links TRBV6-1 to TRBJ2-1, with a weak D call TRBD2 (5 bases). The V and J ends lost 6 bases and 8 bases respectively, with 17 bases between them. Looked up from germline, CDR1 is MNHNS and CDR2 is SASEGT. The CDR3 is 14 amino acids. The CDR3 DNA sequence: TGTGCCAGCAGCCTTGGGTCGGGGTTGGATGAGCAGTTCTTC. Its translation: CASSLGSGLDEQFF.

Many counts were recorded for this clonotype. This sequence joins TRBV3-1 and TRBJ1-1, with D uncertain. CDR1 LGHDT and CDR2 YNNKEL come from the germline V gene (reference sequence). This CDR3 region has 15 residues. With 0 bases removed from V and 3 bases from J, the gap between germline ends came to 11 bases. The CDR3 reads CASSQDPASYTEAFF. CDR3 bases: TGTGCCAGCAGCCAAGATCCGGCAAGCTACACTGAAGCTTTCTTT.

The chain links TRBV2 to TRBJ2-5, with D unresolved. Looked up from germline, CDR1 is SNHLY and CDR2 is FYNNEI. This CDR3 contains 14 residues. Trimming took 5 bases from V and 1 from J, leaving 11 bases between them. The CDR3: CASSRSPVQETQYF. CDR3 sequence (DNA): TGTGCCAGCAGTAGGTCCCCTGTCCAAGAGACCCAGTACTTC. Together with reference TRBV2 and TRBJ2-5, the CDR3 gives the full variable domain: EPEVTQTPSHQVTQMGQEVILRCVPISNHLYFYWYRQILGQKVEFLVSFYNNEISEKSEIFDDQFSVERPDGSNFTLKIRSTKLEDSAMYFCASSRSPVQETQYFGPGTRLLVL.

This clonotype was detected a few times. Mismatch with germline at one junction end may stem from a read error. This rearrangement joins TRBV2 to TRBJ1-5; tentative D call: TRBD1 (6 bases). The CDR3 extends over 16 amino acids. Germline CDR1 SNHLY, CDR2 FYNNEI. Here the CDR3 reads CAGSEGGPYSNQPQHF. The CDR3 bases are TGTGCCGGCAGTGAAGGGGGACCTTATAGCAATCAGCCCCAGCATTTT.

There are many counts of this clonotype. The rearrangement joins TRBV12-3 or TRBV12-4 to TRBJ2-1; the D gene is possibly TRBD2 (7 bases). The CDR3 totals 13 residues. Trimming took 8 bases from V and 9 from J, leaving 17 bases between them. CDR3 in amino acids: CASALGGPGEQFF. CDR3 bases: TGTGCCAGCGCACTCGGGGGGCCAGGTGAGCAGTTCTTC.

About this clonotype itself: The junction and the germline gene differ at one end; a read error may be behind it. The chain has TRBV2 and TRBJ1-5; TRBD1 aligns across 9 bases. The length of the CDR3 is 14 residues. Germline V gene data show CDR1 as SNHLY and CDR2 as FYNNEI. The CDR3 coding sequence is TGTGCCAGCGGACAGGGGAGGGACAATCAGCCCCAGCCTTTT. Amino acids: CASGQGRDNQPQPF.

This clonotype was seen only a few times. The genes are TRBV5-1 and TRBJ2-2; 10 positions agree with TRBD2. Germline V gene lookup returns CDR1 SGHRS and CDR2 YFSETQ. The V and J ends lost 1 base and 6 bases, in that order; junction bases with no gene match: 9. The CDR3 runs 17 residues. CDR3 residues: CASSLFSTSGGAGELFF. The CDR3 DNA reads as TGCGCCAGCAGCTTGTTTTCGACGAGCGGGGGGGCCGGGGAGCTGTTTTTT.

There are many counts of this clonotype. The chain couples TRBV7-8 to TRBJ2-1; 9 nucleotides align to TRBD2. Germline trimming cut 2 bases from V and 5 bases from J; bases unmatched to any gene: 10. CDR3 length equals 17 residues. The germline V gene encodes CDR1 SGHVS and CDR2 FQNEAQ. The chain's CDR3 is CASSLYPRGGDDNEQFF. In DNA, the CDR3 is TGTGCCAGCAGCTTATACCCCCGCGGGGGGGACGACAATGAGCAGTTCTTC.

This chain connects TRBV4-1 to TRBJ2-3; 15 bases map to TRBD2. This CDR3 comprises 20 residues. With 3 bases clipped from V and 6 bases from J, the junction kept 16 bases outside the gene matches. Looked up from germline, CDR1 is MGHRA and CDR2 is YSYEKL. In DNA, the CDR3 is TGCGCCAGCAGCCATCCGATCCGCCGGACTAGCGGGGGGGCCCCGGATACGCAGTATTTT. Its translation: CASSHPIRRTSGGAPDTQYF.

This clonotype was observed a handful of times. The chain couples TRBV6-1 to TRBJ1-6; no reliable D call. CDR1 is MNHNS and CDR2 is SASEGT in the germline V gene. The V end was cut by 8 bases, the J end by 1 base, with 9 bases between. The CDR3 sequence is 14 residues long. CDR3 amino acids: CASRGRSYNSPLHF. Written as DNA, the CDR3 is TGTGCCAGCCGAGGACGTTCCTATAATTCACCCCTCCACTTT.

This clonotype was recorded many times. J is TRBJ1-1 and V is TRBV18; 9 bases align to TRBD1. This CDR3 is 18 amino acids long. Germline V gene sequence: CDR1 KGHSH, CDR2 LQKENI. V dropped 1 base and J dropped 5; count of bases not matched to a gene: 14. CDR3 residues: CASSPRADGTGMGTEAFF. The CDR3 DNA is TGTGCCAGCTCACCACGGGCGGACGGGACAGGGATGGGTACTGAAGCTTTCTTT.

This clonotype was counted only a few times. The gene calls are TRBV13 and TRBJ1-1; TRBD1 aligns across 8 bases. Trimming cost V 4 bases and J 3 bases; bases outside gene matches: 13. CDR1 is PRHDT, CDR2 FYEKMQ, per germline (reference sequence). CDR3 length: 17 amino acids. CDR3 residues: CASSSQMEGQVHTEAFF. In DNA, the CDR3 is TGTGCCAGCAGCTCCCAAATGGAGGGACAGGTTCACACTGAAGCTTTCTTT.

This clonotype was recorded many times. One end of the junction fails to match germline, which may point to a read error. The V gene is TRBV5-1, the J gene TRBJ2-7, with D unclear. Per the germline V gene, CDR1 is SGHRS and CDR2 is YFSETQ. The CDR3 is made up of 12 amino acids. The CDR3 nucleotides read TGCGCCAGCAGCTCCTTGGACGGACCGCTGCACTTC. Amino acids: CASSSLDGPLHF. Together with reference TRBV5-1 and TRBJ2-7, the CDR3 gives the full variable domain: KAGVTQTPRYLIKTRGQQVTLSCSPISGHRSVSWYQQTPGQGLQFLFEYFSETQRNKGNFPGRFSGRQFSNSRSEMNVSTLELGDSALYLCASSSLDGPLHFGPGTRLTVT.